This TCR beta chain was recorded in a study of blood T cell repertoires in COVID-19. This clone was seen only once. Measured with immunoSEQ multiplex PCR; TCRdb has only the in-frame clones, and not every one. The data hold fewer than 350,000 clones, with under 90% observed a single time. With 4 bases removed from V and 15 bases from J, the gap between germline ends came to 19 bases. The CDR3 has 13 residues. Germline assignment: CDR1 LGHDT and CDR2 YNNKEL (reference sequence). This clonotype was sampled from a woman aged 60-75 years with active or convalescent COVID-19. The chain has TRBV3-1 (or the pseudogene TRBV3-2) and TRBJ2-1, with D tentatively TRBD2 (6 bases). Sample: peripheral blood. CDR3 DNA sequence: TGTGCCAGCAGCCTCCTTGAGGGAGGTAGATGGTTCTTC. Translation: CASSLLEGGRWFF.